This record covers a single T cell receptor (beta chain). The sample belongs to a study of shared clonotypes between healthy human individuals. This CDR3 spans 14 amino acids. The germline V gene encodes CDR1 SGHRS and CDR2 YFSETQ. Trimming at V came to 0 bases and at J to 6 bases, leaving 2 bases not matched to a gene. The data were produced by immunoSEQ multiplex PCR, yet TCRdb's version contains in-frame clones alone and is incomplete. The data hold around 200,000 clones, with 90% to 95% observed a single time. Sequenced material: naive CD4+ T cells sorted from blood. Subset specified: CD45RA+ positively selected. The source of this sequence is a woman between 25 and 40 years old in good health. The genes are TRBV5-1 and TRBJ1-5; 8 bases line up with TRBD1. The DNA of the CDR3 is TGCGCCAGCAGCTTGGGGACAGGGCGTCAGCCCCAGCATTTT. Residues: CASSLGTGRQPQHF.